This TCR beta chain emerged from a study of T cell responses to AZD1222 COVID-19 vaccine (dated by TCRdb to 2020 to 2023). In terms of the full investigation: Because spike-specific TCR depth and breadth did not differ between the two schedules, AZD1222 recipients who got a second dose at roughly 4 weeks were pooled with those who got a second dose at roughly 12 weeks. Trial participants were enrolled into age subgroups of 18-55, 56-69 and 70-plus years, which contained roughly 140, 27 and 60 TCR-sequenced participants, respectively. A total of just over 230 trial participants underwent TCR sequencing, of whom about 200 had received two doses of AZD1222 and 26 had received two doses of the MenACWY control vaccine. The investigation overall reported the following: Reportedly, almost half of the unique spike-specific TCRs recognized epitopes lying outside the regions that are mutated in the B.1.351 and B.1.1.7 variants. Participants were mostly white British, with more females than males. The authors suggested clonal diversity may have been underestimated. In the small 56-69-year group, the increase in depth fell short of significance, most likely because of low power. Only five or six AZD1222 recipients were SARS-CoV-2 seropositive at baseline, limiting conclusions about previously exposed vaccinees. After two AZD1222 doses, spike-specific TCR breadth and depth were significantly higher than at day 0 and than in MenACWY recipients. Because no day 14 peak-response samples were available, the repertoires could be characterized only after the peak T cell response. The vaccine-associated CD4 TCRs covered the entire spike protein, and the dominant responses fell in regions 160-218 and 743-854.

Taken with the paper, the label for time point translates to: baseline before first vaccination. Vaccinee samples were obtained from the UK trials COV001 and COV002, which included a single-blind randomized controlled phase 2/3 trial of AZD1222 (ChAdOx1 nCoV-19) in healthy adults. For TCRbeta chain sequencing, PBMC samples from trial participants were taken at day 0 and at day 28 after the second dose. A remark on this clone: There is no known antigen for this receptor. Base qualities are not recorded, but no much larger clone differs from it by a single base.

V is shortened by 3 bases, J by 6 bases, and the region joining them spans 10 bases. Spanning cysteine to phenylalanine, the CDR3 consists of 13 amino acids. Only CDR3 DNA remains: 39 bases, in frame from the first base. The CDR3 regions of human TCRbeta chains were analyzed by immunosequencing. The study's processing was this. Repertoire TCRs were matched against a reference library of SARS-CoV-2-specific TCRs generated with the MIRA antigen-specificity platform. Breadth meant the fraction of unique TCRs that were SARS-CoV-2-associated, whereas depth meant the fraction of total T cells that were SARS-CoV-2-associated. Using the MIRA data, each spike-specific TCR was mapped to the spike region that the TCR reacts to and placed in a CD4 or CD8 class. Log10-transformed breadth and depth values were compared by one-way ANOVA with Sidak's multiple comparisons tests. This immuneACCESS table, as held by TCRdb, lists in-frame sequences with V and J called but not all clones. Of the missing ones, under half trace to an unresolved V gene in checked studies; the others have no known cause. Clone size and V and J calls were adopted from that table, with D and trimming inferred from the DNA. The sample has around 100,000 clones on record, more than 85% of them singletons. The ten most abundant clones make up roughly 7.7% of the sample.

The source material was peripheral blood, sampled on day 0 of AZD1222 vaccination. This clonotype was obtained from an adult in good health. The sequence links TRBV12-3 or TRBV12-4 to TRBJ2-3, and possibly TRBD2, on 5 matching bases. Here is the DNA: TGTGCCAGCAGTTTCGGAGGTCCGGATACGCAGTATTTT. The resulting protein is CASSFGGPDTQYF.